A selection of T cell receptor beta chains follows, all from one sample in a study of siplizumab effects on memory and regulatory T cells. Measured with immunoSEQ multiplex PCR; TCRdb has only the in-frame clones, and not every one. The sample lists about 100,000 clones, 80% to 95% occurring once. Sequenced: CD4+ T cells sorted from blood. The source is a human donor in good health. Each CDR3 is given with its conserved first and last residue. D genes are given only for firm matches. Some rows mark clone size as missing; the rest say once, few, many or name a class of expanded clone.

cdr3_nt: TGCAGCGTTGAAGTAAGGCAGAACACTGAAGCTTTCTTT; cdr3_aa: CSVEVRQNTEAFF; d_call: -; v_call: TRBV29-1; j_call: TRBJ1-1; clone_size: few
cdr3_nt: TGTGCCAGCTCACCAACCTACCGAAACACTGAAGCTTTCTTT; cdr3_aa: CASSPTYRNTEAFF; d_call: -; v_call: TRBV18; j_call: TRBJ1-1; clone_size: -
cdr3_nt: TGTGCCAGCTCTCCCCGGGGGGCTAATTCACCCCTCCACTTT; cdr3_aa: CASSPRGANSPLHF; d_call: -; v_call: TRBV18; j_call: TRBJ1-6; clone_size: once
cdr3_nt: TGTGCCACCCTGCCCGGGGGGCAAGTTGGCTACACCTTC; cdr3_aa: CATLPGGQVGYTF; d_call: -; v_call: TRBV28; j_call: TRBJ1-2; clone_size: -
cdr3_nt: TGCGCCAGCAGTGATACAGGGAGAACCGGGGAGCTGTTTTTT; cdr3_aa: CASSDTGRTGELFF; d_call: -; v_call: TRBV10-1; j_call: TRBJ2-2; clone_size: -
cdr3_nt: TGTGCCAGCTCACGGGGTGCAACTAATGAAAAACTGTTTTTT; cdr3_aa: CASSRGATNEKLFF; d_call: -; v_call: TRBV18; j_call: TRBJ1-4; clone_size: -
cdr3_nt: TGTGCCAGCAGTGGACAGGGCGCCCATCAGCCCCAGCATTTT; cdr3_aa: CASSGQGAHQPQHF; d_call: TRBD1; v_call: TRBV2; j_call: TRBJ1-5; clone_size: -
cdr3_nt: TGTGCCAGCAGCAAAACGGGGGGTGGGGTGCAGACCACCCCTATCTCTGGAAACACCATATATTTT; cdr3_aa: CASSKTGGGVQTTPISGNTIYF; d_call: -; v_call: TRBV21-1; j_call: TRBJ1-3; clone_size: -
cdr3_nt: TGCAGCGCTACAGAGACCCAGTACTTC; cdr3_aa: CSATETQYF; d_call: -; v_call: TRBV29-1; j_call: TRBJ2-5; clone_size: -
cdr3_nt: TGTGCCAGCAGTGAAGGGGGGCTGGGGCGCACTGAAGCTTTCTTT; cdr3_aa: CASSEGGLGRTEAFF; d_call: -; v_call: TRBV6-1; j_call: TRBJ1-1; clone_size: -
cdr3_nt: TGCAGTGCTAGGGGGCAAGAGACCCAGTACTTC; cdr3_aa: CSARGQETQYF; d_call: -; v_call: TRBV20-1; j_call: TRBJ2-5; clone_size: -
cdr3_nt: TGTGCCAGCAGCTGGGGGAGCATCACGGACAATGAGCAGTTCTTC; cdr3_aa: CASSWGSITDNEQFF; d_call: -; v_call: TRBV9; j_call: TRBJ2-1; clone_size: once
cdr3_nt: TGTGCCAGCAGTTTAGGAACATACTACGAGCAGTACTTC; cdr3_aa: CASSLGTYYEQYF; d_call: -; v_call: TRBV27; j_call: TRBJ2-7; clone_size: once
cdr3_nt: TGTGCCAGCAGCTTCAATCAGGGCTACACCTTC; cdr3_aa: CASSFNQGYTF; d_call: -; v_call: TRBV11-2; j_call: TRBJ1-2; clone_size: -